This is a list of T cell receptor beta chains from one sample in a study of cytomegalovirus exposure and HLA in healthy donors. Sequenced by immunoSEQ multiplex PCR; TCRdb stores in-frame clones only, minus some. Altogether around 140,000 clones are present, around four fifths being singletons, with the ten largest covering over 1.2%. Sequencing was carried out using PBMCs. These receptors all stem from a female donor in good health and CMV-seronegative. CDR3s include the opening cysteine and the closing phenylalanine or tryptophan. The D gene is left open where the match is weak. Some rows have no size entry. The others give once, few or many, or a class for an expanded clone.

clone size	V gene	J gene	D gene	CDR3 DNA	CDR3 protein
-	TRBV7-3	TRBJ2-1	TRBD2	TGTGCCAGCAGCGCCGGGCTAGCGGAGTACAATGAGCAGTTCTTC	CASSAGLAEYNEQFF
-	TRBV6-5	TRBJ1-1	TRBD1	TGTGCCAGCAGTCTGACAGGGTACACTGAAGCTTTCTTT	CASSLTGYTEAFF
-	TRBV4-1	TRBJ2-3	TRBD2	TGCGCCAGCAGCCGTGGACTAGCGGGAGTCACAGATACGCAGTATTTT	CASSRGLAGVTDTQYF
-	TRBV4-2	TRBJ1-5	-	TGTGCCAGCAGCCAAGAGGGCTTGAGGGTAAATCAGCCCCAGCATTTT	CASSQEGLRVNQPQHF
few	TRBV11-3	TRBJ2-1	-	TGTGCCAGCAGCCCGACGAGTAGCGTGGGTGAGCAGTTCTTC	CASSPTSSVGEQFF
-	TRBV5-1	TRBJ2-7	-	TGCGCCAGCAGCCTGGTCGGGGTCGAGCAGTACTTC	CASSLVGVEQYF
-	TRBV28	TRBJ1-2	-	TGTGCCAGCAGTTTAGGACAGAACTATGGCTACACCTTC	CASSLGQNYGYTF
-	TRBV5-1	TRBJ2-3	-	TGCGCCAGCAGCTCTAGACAGGTCAGCACAGATACGCAGTATTTT	CASSSRQVSTDTQYF
-	TRBV27	TRBJ1-4	-	TGTGCCAGCAGTTTATGGCAGGGCGTCGAAAAACTGTTTTTT	CASSLWQGVEKLFF
-	TRBV9	TRBJ2-7	TRBD1	TGTGCCAGCAGCGTAGGGTCTGGGACAGGGGGTACGGCCTACGAGCAGTACTTC	CASSVGSGTGGTAYEQYF
few	TRBV7-6	TRBJ1-1	-	TGTGCCAGCAGCAAACAGGTGAACACTGAAGCTTTCTTT	CASSKQVNTEAFF
-	TRBV14	TRBJ2-4	TRBD2	TGTGCCAGCAGCCAGACCTCGGGACTAGCGGGAGTACGAGCCAAAAACATTCAGTACTTC	CASSQTSGLAGVRAKNIQYF
-	TRBV9	TRBJ2-6	TRBD2	TGTGCCAGCAGCGTACGCGGGGGACGCCCTGTCTCTGGGGCCAACGTCCTGACTTTC	CASSVRGGRPVSGANVLTF
-	TRBV21-1	TRBJ1-2	-	TGTGCCAGCAGCACGAGGGACAGTTATAACTATGGCTACACCTTC	CASSTRDSYNYGYTF
once	TRBV1	TRBJ2-5	-	TGCACCAGCAGCCTCCTCCCGGCGGAGGGAACAAAGGGGGAGACCCAGTACTTC	CTSSLLPAEGTKGETQYF
-	TRBV6-5	TRBJ2-3	-	TGTGCCAGCAGTTATATCGTTCGAGATACGCAGTATTTT	CASSYIVRDTQYF
-	TRBV6-9	TRBJ2-1	TRBD2	TGTGCCAACTTAGCGGGACTAGCGGAAAACAATGAGCAGTTCTTC	CANLAGLAENNEQFF
-	TRBV27	TRBJ2-2	-	TGTGCCAGCAGTCCCCCCCAAGGAGTCCGGGTGAACACCGGGGAGCTGTTTTTT	CASSPPQGVRVNTGELFF
-	TRBV7-3	TRBJ1-1	-	TGTGCCAGCAGCTGGACAAGGAGGGATGAAGCTTTCTTT	CASSWTRRDEAFF
-	TRBV28	TRBJ1-2	-	TGTGCCAGCAGTTTTATGTCTTCGGCAGCCAGGAGGGGCTACACCTTC	CASSFMSSAARRGYTF
-	TRBV28	TRBJ1-2	-	TGTGCCAGCGCGGAGGGGCGCCTAGGGGGCTACACCTTC	CASAEGRLGGYTF
-	TRBV5-1	TRBJ2-5	-	TGCGCCAGCAGCTTCTCTAGCGAAGAGACCCAGTACTTC	CASSFSSEETQYF
few	TRBV5-1	TRBJ2-1	TRBD2	TGCGCCAGCAGCTTGTACCCCATCGGGGGAGGGAACAATGAGCAGTTCTTC	CASSLYPIGGGNNEQFF
once	TRBV19	TRBJ2-7	-	TGTGCCAGTAGTATGGGTAAAGGGAGCTACGAGCAGTACTTC	CASSMGKGSYEQYF
-	TRBV9	TRBJ2-3	TRBD2	TGTGCCAGCAGCCCACCGGGGGGTGAAGGGGTAGATACGCAGTATTTT	CASSPPGGEGVDTQYF
-	TRBV28	TRBJ1-2	TRBD1	TGTGCCAGCAGTTTATCCGAGACAGGGGGTTGGGGCTACACCTTC	CASSLSETGGWGYTF
few	TRBV2	TRBJ2-3	TRBD2	TGTGCCAGCAGGGATCCGCCGGGCGGGGGGTACACAGATACGCAGTATTTT	CASRDPPGGGYTDTQYF
few	TRBV6-5	TRBJ2-3	TRBD2	TGTGCCAGCAGCCGAGCGGGAGGAATAGATACGCAGTATTTT	CASSRAGGIDTQYF
few	TRBV4-2	TRBJ1-4	TRBD1	TGTGCCAGCAGCCAAGATTGGGGACAGTCAAATGAAAAACTGTTTTTT	CASSQDWGQSNEKLFF
-	TRBV7-2	TRBJ2-3	TRBD2	TGTGCCAGCAGCTTGTTGGGGGGGAGCTCGGGAGATACGCAGTATTTT	CASSLLGGSSGDTQYF
-	TRBV6-5	TRBJ2-7	TRBD1	TGTGCCAGCAGTTTGACAGGGGTAAGGTACGAGCAGTACTTC	CASSLTGVRYEQYF
-	TRBV2	TRBJ2-7	TRBD2	TGTGCCAGCAGTGATGGTCGCGGGAGATCCTACGAGCAGTACTTC	CASSDGRGRSYEQYF
once	TRBV19	TRBJ2-1	-	TGTGCCAGTAGTATAGTGGGAGGTTACAATGAGCAGTTCTTC	CASSIVGGYNEQFF
-	TRBV19	TRBJ2-7	TRBD1	TGTGCCAGTAGTATTGCCGGGACAGGGGGCAACCACGAGCAGTACTTC	CASSIAGTGGNHEQYF
-	TRBV9	TRBJ2-5	TRBD2	TGTGCCAGCAGCGTAACTAGCGGGAGATGGCAAGAGACCCAGTACTTC	CASSVTSGRWQETQYF
-	TRBV18	TRBJ2-2	-	TGTGCCAGCTCACCTCGTCCGGGCACCGGGGAGCTGTTTTTT	CASSPRPGTGELFF
few	TRBV4-2	TRBJ2-3	-	TGTGCCAGCAGCCAACAAGCGGTGGGCACAGATACGCAGTATTTT	CASSQQAVGTDTQYF
few	TRBV10-3	TRBJ2-1	TRBD2	TGTGCCATCAGTGGGACTAGCGGAGACAATGAGCAGTTCTTC	CAISGTSGDNEQFF
-	TRBV7-9	TRBJ2-3	-	TGTGCCAGCAGCTTAGACGGTCCGGATACGCAGTATTTT	CASSLDGPDTQYF
-	TRBV4-1	TRBJ2-7	TRBD1	TGCGCCAGCAGCCAAGCAGGGGGCAGCTTCTACGAGCAGTACTTC	CASSQAGGSFYEQYF
-	TRBV28	TRBJ2-1	-	TGTGCCAGCAGTTTAGGGAGTACCGGTGTGTTCTTC	CASSLGSTGVFF
-	TRBV5-1	TRBJ2-1	TRBD2	TGCGCCAGCAGCTTGGGGCTAGCGGACTACAATGAGCAGTTCTTC	CASSLGLADYNEQFF
-	TRBV27	TRBJ2-3	-	TGTGCCAGCAGCTGGAATAGGGCAGAGGGCGATACGCAGTATTTT	CASSWNRAEGDTQYF
-	TRBV2	TRBJ1-1	TRBD1	TGTGCCAGCTCAGGGGGCTCAGGTGAAGCTTTCTTT	CASSGGSGEAFF
-	TRBV4-3	TRBJ1-1	TRBD1	TGCGCCAGCAGCCAGGGACAGGAAGCTTTCTTT	CASSQGQEAFF
-	TRBV7-2	TRBJ2-7	-	TGTGCCAGCAGCTCCGACCCGACTAGATACGAGCAGTACTTC	CASSSDPTRYEQYF
-	TRBV4-1	TRBJ2-2	-	TGCGCCAGCAGCCAAGTCTCACTGAACACCGGGGAGCTGTTTTTT	CASSQVSLNTGELFF
-	TRBV7-2	TRBJ2-7	-	TGTGCCAGCAGCTTATCAGCGGCGGTTCCCTACGAGCAGTACTTC	CASSLSAAVPYEQYF
-	TRBV7-2	TRBJ1-2	-	TGTGCCAGCACCTTAAGGGGAGGGGAAACGGCCACCTTC	CASTLRGGETATF
-	TRBV5-1	TRBJ1-1	-	TGCGCCAGCAAGGAGGTGAACACTGAAGCTTTCTTT	CASKEVNTEAFF
-	TRBV6-1	TRBJ1-6	TRBD1	TGTGCCAGCCTGGGACCAGGGGGATCACCCCTCCACTTT	CASLGPGGSPLHF